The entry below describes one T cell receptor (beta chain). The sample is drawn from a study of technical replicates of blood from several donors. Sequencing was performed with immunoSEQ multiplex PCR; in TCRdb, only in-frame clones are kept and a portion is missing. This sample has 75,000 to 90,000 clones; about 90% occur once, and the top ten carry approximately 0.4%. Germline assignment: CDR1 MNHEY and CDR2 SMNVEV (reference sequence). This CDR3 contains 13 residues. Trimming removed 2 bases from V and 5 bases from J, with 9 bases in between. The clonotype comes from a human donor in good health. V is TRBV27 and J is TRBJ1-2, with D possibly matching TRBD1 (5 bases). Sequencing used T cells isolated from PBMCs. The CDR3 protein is CASSLRGGYGYTF. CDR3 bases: TGTGCCAGCAGTTTAAGGGGAGGGTATGGCTACACCTTC.